This entry features one T cell receptor (beta chain) sequence. The antigen remains unidentified. These data are taken from a study of STAT3 mutations in large granular lymphocyte leukemia. Study-wide results and caveats: Some patients had persisting codominant clonotypes that could mask small clones. Every T-cell large granular lymphocyte leukemia patient had at least one immunodominant TCR beta clonotype. In about 30% of the 18 patients, new TCR clonotypes emerged after therapy.

About 40,773 productive templates were obtained per sample on average. The protocol was immunoSEQ multiplex PCR, while the TCRdb copy is restricted to in-frame clones and leaves out a portion. Here the sample spans roughly 30,000 clones, 65% to 80% being singletons. CDR3 length equals 16 residues. V gave up 0 bases and J gave up 1 base; unmatched junction bases: 3. Germline values: CDR1 LGHNA, CDR2 YSLEER. Sample: peripheral blood mononuclear cells. This chain connects TRBV4-3 to TRBJ2-5, with 9 bases aligning to TRBD1. The clonotype was recovered from a woman aged 50 to 60 with T-cell large granular lymphocyte leukemia. Some clones in this sample may be carry-over from other donors' samples. CDR3 coding DNA: TGCGCCAGCAGCCAAGAATGGGGACAGGGCCAAGAGACCCAGTACTTC. Translation: CASSQEWGQGQETQYF.